This T cell receptor beta chain was captured in a study of T-cell memory formation after mild COVID-19 (dated by TCRdb to the early 2020s). In terms of the full investigation: Most TCR sequence clusters were specific to one of the two donors. Longitudinal TCRalpha and TCRbeta repertoire sequencing tracked T-cell clones expanding and contracting after mild COVID-19 in a couple of donors. The cohort comprised two young, previously healthy adult volunteers, one female and one male.

The reads were generated on an Illumina NovaSeq 6000. cDNA libraries for TCRalpha and TCRbeta were prepared by 5'RACE using constant-segment primers, with sample barcodes and unique molecular identifiers added. RNA was extracted from every sample with Trizol reagent. The libraries were amplified in two PCR steps, and the second step added a second sample barcode and Illumina TruSeq adapters. The libraries were sequenced on an Illumina NovaSeq using 2 x 150 bp paired-end reads. The original pipeline was this. With migec v1.2.7, reads were demultiplexed and then collapsed into UMI-guided consensus sequences. Using mixcr v2.1.11, UMI consensuses were aligned to TRA and TRB V and J templates and then assembled into clonotypes. A clonotype was counted as expanded or contracted only if both edgeR and NoisET called the change significant, with noise models trained on biological replicates. edgeR calls used a false discovery rate-adjusted p below 0.01 and a log2 fold-change threshold of 1. As an exploratory analysis of dynamics, PCA with hierarchical clustering was applied to max-normalized trajectories of the 1000 most abundant clonotypes. The CD4 or CD8 phenotype of responding clones was assigned using the separately sequenced CD4+ and CD8+ repertoires. TCRdb redid the processing of the public reads, applying fastp at Q25 and MiXCR, and retained in-frame beta chains. For every CDR3 protein sequence, its rows merge into one entry that carries the most common genes and DNA. TCRdb, rather than the study authors, made the V and J calls. The sample yields around 440,000 distinct CDR3 sequences; approximately 18% were counted once. The leading ten clones occupy around an eighth of the sample.

About this clonotype itself: What this receptor recognizes is not known. No per-base quality is available; no much larger clone lies one base away.

General conclusions and limits of the study: Some responding clones were detected in pre-infection memory, which suggested that pre-existing cross-reactive memory T cells had joined the SARS-CoV-2 response. Only a couple of mild cases were covered in the study, and larger cohorts including severe cases with pre-infection samples were considered necessary. SARS-CoV-2 specificity was not confirmed for the second-wave clones peaking on day 37. Contracting CD4+ clones appeared mostly in the CM and EM memory subsets, whereas CD8+ clones were enriched in EMRA. Clones contracting from day 15 to 85 had balanced CD4/CD8 phenotypes, while a second wave expanding from day 15 to 37 was biased towards CD4+.

The germline V gene provides CDR1 KGHSY and CDR2 FQNENV. From the cysteine up to the phenylalanine, the CDR3 has a length of 17 residues. Left in the record is the CDR3 DNA by itself, 51 bases read in frame from the first base. Germline trimming amounts to 0 bases on V and 5 bases on J, with 10 as the count of junction bases outside the gene matches. PBMCs were isolated by Ficoll-Paque density gradient centrifugation. The sequence is built from TRBV16 and TRBJ2-1, with 7 junctional bases fitting TRBD1. The sequenced material came from PBMCs or a T cell subset sorted from them (not recorded which). This receptor was taken from an adult woman who had mild COVID-19 (a few samples of this study predate the infection). The sample titles of this study are shuffled in the database, so cell type and time point are left out; the donor was told from shared clones. The CDR3 sequence is CASSQSDRDVRDNEQFF. The nucleotide sequence reads TGTGCCAGCAGCCAATCAGACAGGGATGTGAGGGACAATGAGCAGTTCTTC.